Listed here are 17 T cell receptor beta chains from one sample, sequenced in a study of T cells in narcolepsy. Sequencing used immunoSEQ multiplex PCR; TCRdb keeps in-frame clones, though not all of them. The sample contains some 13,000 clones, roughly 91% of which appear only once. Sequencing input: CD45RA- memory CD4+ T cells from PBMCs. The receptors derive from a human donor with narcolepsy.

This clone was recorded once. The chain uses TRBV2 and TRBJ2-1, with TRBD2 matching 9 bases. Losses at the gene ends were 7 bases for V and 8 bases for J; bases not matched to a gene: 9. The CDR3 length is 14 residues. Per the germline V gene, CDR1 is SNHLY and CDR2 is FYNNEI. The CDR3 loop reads CASNWREGLDEQFF. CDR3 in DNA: TGTGCCAGCAACTGGCGGGAGGGCCTCGATGAGCAGTTCTTC. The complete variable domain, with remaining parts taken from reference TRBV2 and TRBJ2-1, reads EPEVTQTPSHQVTQMGQEVILRCVPISNHLYFYWYRQILGQKVEFLVSFYNNEISEKSEIFDDQFSVERPDGSNFTLKIRSTKLEDSAMYFCASNWREGLDEQFFGPGTRLTVL.

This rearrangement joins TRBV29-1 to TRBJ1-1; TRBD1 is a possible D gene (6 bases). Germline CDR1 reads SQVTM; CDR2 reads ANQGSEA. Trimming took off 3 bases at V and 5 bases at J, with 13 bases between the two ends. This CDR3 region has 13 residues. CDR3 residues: CSVDKGGVTEAFF. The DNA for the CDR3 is TGCAGCGTTGATAAAGGGGGAGTTACTGAAGCTTTCTTT. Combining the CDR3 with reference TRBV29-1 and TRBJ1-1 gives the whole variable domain SAVISQKPSRDICQRGTSLTIQCQVDSQVTMMFWYRQQPGQSLTLIATANQGSEATYESGFVIDKFPISRPNLTFSTLTVSNMSPEDSSIYLCSVDKGGVTEAFFGQGTRLTVV.

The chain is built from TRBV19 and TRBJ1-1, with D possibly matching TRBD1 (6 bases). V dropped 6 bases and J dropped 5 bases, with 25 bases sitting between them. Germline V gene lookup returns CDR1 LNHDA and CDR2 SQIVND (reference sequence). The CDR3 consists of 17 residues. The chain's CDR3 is CASSLWTITGMGTEAFF. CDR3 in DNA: TGTGCCAGTAGCTTATGGACCATAACAGGGATGGGGACTGAAGCTTTCTTT.

CDR3 in amino acids: CASSLELAGLAGELFF. CDR3 nucleotide sequence: TGTGCCAGCAGCTTAGAACTAGCGGGATTAGCCGGGGAGCTGTTTTTT. The rearrangement links TRBV11-2 to TRBJ2-2, with TRBD2 matching over 10 bases. V shed 0 bases and J 6 bases; nucleotides not matched to a gene: 4. The germline V gene has CDR1 SGHAT and CDR2 FQNNGV. The CDR3 extends over 16 amino acids.

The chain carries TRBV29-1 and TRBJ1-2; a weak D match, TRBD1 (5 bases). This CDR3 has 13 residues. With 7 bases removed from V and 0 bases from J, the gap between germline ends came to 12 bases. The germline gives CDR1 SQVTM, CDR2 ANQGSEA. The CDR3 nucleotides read TGCAGCGAAACAGGAACAGCTAACTATGGCTACACCTTC. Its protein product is CSETGTANYGYTF.

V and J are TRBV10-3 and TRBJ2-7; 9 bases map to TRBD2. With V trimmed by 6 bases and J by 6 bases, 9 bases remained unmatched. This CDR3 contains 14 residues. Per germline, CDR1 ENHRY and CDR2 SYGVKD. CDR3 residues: CAISPGNSGSEQYF. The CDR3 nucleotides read TGTGCCATCAGCCCCGGTAATAGCGGGAGCGAGCAGTACTTC.

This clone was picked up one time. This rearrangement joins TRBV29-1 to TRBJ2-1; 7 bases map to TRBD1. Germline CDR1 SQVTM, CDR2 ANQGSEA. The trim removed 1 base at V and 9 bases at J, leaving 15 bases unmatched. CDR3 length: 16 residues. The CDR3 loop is CSVEVGQLIYGSEQFF. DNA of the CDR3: TGCAGCGTTGAAGTGGGACAGCTCATTTACGGAAGTGAGCAGTTCTTC.

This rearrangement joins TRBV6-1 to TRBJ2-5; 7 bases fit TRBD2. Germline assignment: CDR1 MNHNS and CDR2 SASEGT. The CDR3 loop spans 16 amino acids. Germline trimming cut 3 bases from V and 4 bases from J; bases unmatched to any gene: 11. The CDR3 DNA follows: TGTGCCAGCAGTGATCCCACGGGGAGGGCGGGAGAGACCCAGTACTTC. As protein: CASSDPTGRAGETQYF.

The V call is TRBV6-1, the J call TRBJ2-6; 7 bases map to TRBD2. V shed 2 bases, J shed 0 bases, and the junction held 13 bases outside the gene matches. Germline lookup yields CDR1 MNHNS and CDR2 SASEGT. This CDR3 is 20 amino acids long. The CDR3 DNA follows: TGTGCCAGCAGTGAAAATCCGGGGGGACGGGGAAACTCTGGGGCCAACGTCCTGACTTTC. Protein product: CASSENPGGRGNSGANVLTF.

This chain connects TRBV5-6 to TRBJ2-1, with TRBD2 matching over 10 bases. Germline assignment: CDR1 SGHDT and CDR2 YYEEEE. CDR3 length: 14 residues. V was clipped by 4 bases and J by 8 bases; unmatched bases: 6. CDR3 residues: CASSPSGSRDEQFF. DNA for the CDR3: TGTGCCAGCAGCCCTAGCGGGAGTAGGGATGAGCAGTTCTTC.

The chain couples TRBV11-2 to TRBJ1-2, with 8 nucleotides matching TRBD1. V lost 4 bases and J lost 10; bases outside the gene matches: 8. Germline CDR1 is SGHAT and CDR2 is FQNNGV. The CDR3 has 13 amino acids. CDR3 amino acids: CASSWGQEAYYTF. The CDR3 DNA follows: TGTGCCAGCAGCTGGGGACAGGAAGCGTACTACACCTTC.

CDR3 nucleotide sequence: TGTGCCAGTAGCTTCGACAGCGAGGTTGATGGCTACACCTTC. Translated: CASSFDSEVDGYTF. V is TRBV19 and J is TRBJ1-2, with a weak D call TRBD1 (5 bases). Trimming cost V 6 bases and J 6 bases, with 17 bases left between them. CDR1 is LNHDA and CDR2 is SQIVND in the germline V gene (reference sequence). The CDR3 totals 14 residues.

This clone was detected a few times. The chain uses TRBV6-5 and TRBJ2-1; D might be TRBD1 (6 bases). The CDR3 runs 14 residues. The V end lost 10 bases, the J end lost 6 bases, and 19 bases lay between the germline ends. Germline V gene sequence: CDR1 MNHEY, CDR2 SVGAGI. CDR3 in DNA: TGTGCCACCGTCTCAGACAGGACTGGCAATGAGCAGTTCTTC. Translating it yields CATVSDRTGNEQFF.

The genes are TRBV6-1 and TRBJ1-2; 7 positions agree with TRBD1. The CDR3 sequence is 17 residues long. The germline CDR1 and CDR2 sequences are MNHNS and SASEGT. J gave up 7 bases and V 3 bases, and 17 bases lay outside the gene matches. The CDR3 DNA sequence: TGTGCCAGCAGTGATCCCGGGACAGTGGAGAGGTTCTCTGGCTACACCTTC. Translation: CASSDPGTVERFSGYTF.

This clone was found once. DNA for the CDR3: TGTGCCAGCAGTCCGACAGGAGCAGAGACCCAGTACTTC. This sequence encodes CASSPTGAETQYF. V usage is TRBV27 and J usage is TRBJ2-5; D perhaps matches TRBD1 (6 bases). The CDR3 covers 13 residues. Per germline, CDR1 MNHEY and CDR2 SMNVEV (reference sequence). The V and J ends lost 5 bases and 4 bases respectively, with 11 bases between them.

The CDR3 DNA reads as TGCGCCAGCAGCTGGAAGGGGGGCTACACCTTC. Encoded protein: CASSWKGGYTF. The rearrangement joins TRBV5-1 to TRBJ1-2, with D possibly being TRBD1 (5 bases). CDR3 length: 11 amino acids. Per germline, CDR1 SGHRS and CDR2 YFSETQ. V lost 3 bases and J 8 bases, leaving 8 bases between the germline ends.

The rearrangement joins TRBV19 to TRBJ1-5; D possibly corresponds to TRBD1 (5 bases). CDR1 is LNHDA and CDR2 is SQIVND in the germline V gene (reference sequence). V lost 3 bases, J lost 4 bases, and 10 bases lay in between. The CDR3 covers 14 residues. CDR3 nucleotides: TGTGCCAGTAGTATGACAGCCCCAAATCAGCCCCAGCATTTT. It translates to CASSMTAPNQPQHF.